This TCR beta chain was identified in a study of blood T cell repertoires in COVID-19. This CDR3 spans 15 amino acids. Per germline, CDR1 SGHTA and CDR2 FQGTGA. Losses at the gene ends were 2 bases for V and 5 bases for J; bases not matched to a gene: 4. In the authors' methods: Amplification from reference gene primers served as the basis for estimated nucleated cell counts. The protocol was immunoSEQ multiplex PCR, while the TCRdb copy is restricted to in-frame clones and leaves out a portion. That table furnishes V, J and clone size, whereas the DNA furnished D and trimming. Of 19,000 or so clones in the sample, more than 85% were seen once.

The J gene is TRBJ2-1, the V gene TRBV7-3, with 9 bases fitting TRBD2. The sample consisted of peripheral blood. The sequence was collected from a man aged 70 or older with acute or convalescent COVID-19. This CDR3 is CASSLGIAGDNEQFF. In nucleotides, the CDR3 is TGTGCCAGCAGCTTAGGAATAGCGGGGGACAATGAGCAGTTCTTC.